The 23 T cell receptor beta chains reported below all come from one sample, sequenced in a study of breast tumors, draining lymph nodes, adjacent tissues. Axillary draining lymph nodes of breast cancer patients supplied the node samples. Each CDR3 protein gets one entry after TCRdb re-called the multiplex PCR reads with MiXCR. The repertoire consists of about 270,000 distinct CDR3 sequences, with 30% occurring once and the leading ten covering over 0.95%. The sequenced sample was axillary lymph node tissue. Receptors were obtained from a female donor with breast cancer. Some clones in this sample may be carry-over from other donors' samples.

Note on this clonotype: A much larger clone sits a single nucleotide away, making a read error possible. The genes are TRBV7-2 and TRBJ2-1; D is possibly TRBD2 (5 bases). This CDR3 spans 18 amino acids. Germline loops: CDR1 SGHTA, CDR2 FQGNSA. The CDR3 DNA reads as TGTGCCACCCCGGGAAGGGCTGATTTAATTCGCTCCTACAATGAGCAGCTCTTC. Amino acid sequence: CATPGRADLIRSYNEQLF.

This chain uses TRBV7-2 with TRBJ1-1, with D tentatively TRBD1 (5 bases). V was clipped by 5 bases and J by 0 bases, with 16 bases between them. The germline V gene encodes CDR1 SGHTA and CDR2 FQGNSA. The CDR3 has 16 amino acids. The CDR3 sequence: CASSPVSGRVNTEAFF. CDR3 bases: TGTGCCAGCAGCCCCGTGTCAGGGCGGGTGAACACTGAAGCTTTCTTT. The full variable domain, completed using reference TRBV7-2 and TRBJ1-1, is GAGVSQSPSNKVTEKGKDVELRCDPISGHTALYWYRQSLGQGLEFLIYFQGNSAPDKSGLPSDRFSAERTGGSVSTLTIQRTQQEDSAVYLCASSPVSGRVNTEAFFGQGTRLTVV.

As concerns this clonotype: A read error may be the cause here, since a much bigger clone is one base away. The chain carries TRBV12-3 or TRBV12-4 and TRBJ1-2, with 7 bases that match TRBD1. The CDR3 extends over 15 amino acids. V trimming: 3 bases; J trimming: 2 bases; junction bases outside the gene matches: 6. CDR3 in DNA: TGTGCCAGCAGTTTCGCGGGACAGACGAACTATGGCTACACCTTC. This sequence encodes CASSFAGQTNYGYTF.

Notes on this clonotype: A much larger clone sits a single nucleotide away, making a read error possible. The genes are TRBV5-6 and TRBJ2-2; D is unclear. Trimming took 4 bases from V and 4 from J, leaving 8 bases between them. This CDR3 has 13 residues. Germline V CDR1 and CDR2: SGHDT, YYEEEE. CDR3 protein: CASSGWSTGELFF. Written as DNA, the CDR3 is TGTGCCAGCAGCGGTTGGAGCACCGGGGAGCTGTTTTTT.

The sample holds a few counts of this clonotype. The genes are TRBV14 and TRBJ1-1; D gene uncertain. The CDR3 covers 16 residues. Trimming left V 0 bases short and J 4 bases short, with 15 bases between. Germline CDR1 and CDR2: SGHDN and FVKESK. This chain's CDR3 is CASSQDVGRQVTEAFF. CDR3 DNA sequence: TGTGCCAGCAGCCAAGATGTCGGTCGACAAGTCACTGAAGCTTTCTTT.

Comments on this clonotype: The conserved final phenylalanine or tryptophan is absent from the CDR3, which likely points to a read error. The limits of the CDR3 on the DNA are not certain, so only TCRdb's listed CDR3 is given. CDR3 region: CASRAPGLAGRRDTGELDL. The chain couples TRBV19 to TRBJ2-2; the table gives TRBD2 as D, unverified against the DNA. CDR1 is LNHDA and CDR2 is SQIVND in the germline V gene (reference sequence). The CDR3 length is 19 residues, termini included.

This clonotype occurred many times. V is TRBV6-1 and J is TRBJ2-2; 9 bases agree with TRBD2. Per germline, CDR1 MNHNS and CDR2 SASEGT. The J segment lost 4 bases and the V segment lost 4 bases, leaving 7 bases of the junction unmatched. The CDR3 is made up of 16 amino acids. The CDR3 is CASSGSGSRGTGELFF. The CDR3 DNA reads as TGTGCCAGCAGTGGTAGCGGGAGCAGGGGCACCGGGGAGCTGTTTTTT.

This clonotype was counted many times. The chain is built from TRBV14 and TRBJ1-2; tentatively, D is TRBD1 (5 bases). Germline-derived CDR1 and CDR2 are SGHDN and FVKESK. The CDR3 is 14 residues long. Deletions cut 0 bases from V and 5 bases from J, with 10 bases between. DNA of the CDR3: TGTGCCAGCAGCCAAGAGAGGCAGGGATATGGCTACACCTTC. Its translation: CASSQERQGYGYTF.

Ten or more counts support this clonotype. The genes are TRBV10-3 and TRBJ2-7, with 7 nucleotides matching TRBD2. Trimming took 10 bases from V and 0 from J; bases not matched to a gene: 6. CDR1 and CDR2 from the germline V gene are ENHRY and SYGVKD. This CDR3 is built from 13 residues. CDR3 amino acids: CASYGTNSYEQYF. CDR3 nucleotide sequence: TGTGCCAGCTACGGGACTAACTCCTACGAGCAGTACTTC.

The chain is built from TRBV4-1 and TRBJ1-5, with a possible D match to TRBD1 (6 bases). This CDR3 spans 15 amino acids. V was pared by 4 bases and J by 3 bases, with 13 bases between. Germline CDR1 reads MGHRA; CDR2 reads YSYEKL. CDR3 sequence: CASSPDRTDNQPQHF. CDR3 DNA sequence: TGCGCCAGCAGCCCAGATCGGACAGACAATCAGCCCCAGCATTTT.

Concerning this clonotype itself: One base away lies a much larger clone, so this may be a sequencing read error. The genes are TRBV12-3 or TRBV12-4 and TRBJ1-5; no clear D gene. The CDR3 extends over 14 amino acids. The CDR3 region is CASSTYGSNQPQQF. The CDR3 coding sequence is TGTGCCAGCAGTACTTACGGTAGCAATCAGCCCCAGCAATTT.

V is TRBV24-1 and J is TRBJ2-3; 8 bases fit TRBD1. CDR3 length: 17 residues. The germline gives CDR1 KGHDR, CDR2 SFDVKD. V gave up 3 bases and J gave up 11 bases; unmatched junction bases: 18. The CDR3 nucleotides are TGTGCCACCAGTGATCTTTCCGACAGGGGTGGCTACAATGAGCAGTATTTT. Protein sequence: CATSDLSDRGGYNEQYF.

This clonotype was detected many times. The chain carries TRBV12-3 or TRBV12-4 and TRBJ2-1, with a weak D call TRBD1 (5 bases). CDR3 size: 14 residues. V lost 7 bases and J lost 4, with 14 bases in between. For the CDR3, the DNA is TGTGCCAGCAATCCCTCCAGGGTGTACAATGAGCAGTTCTTC. Translating it yields CASNPSRVYNEQFF.

Many counts were recorded for this clonotype. The chain has TRBV6-5 and TRBJ1-2; tentatively, D is TRBD1 (6 bases). This CDR3 comprises 15 residues. Looked up from germline, CDR1 is MNHEY and CDR2 is SVGAGI. V lost 6 bases, J lost 3 bases, and 17 bases lay in between. The DNA of the CDR3 is TGTGCCAGCAGAAAACAGGGTCAAGCGCACTATGGCTACACCTTC. Translated: CASRKQGQAHYGYTF.

Many counts were recorded for this clonotype. This sequence joins TRBV6-4 and TRBJ2-3, with a tentative D call TRBD2 (5 bases). The ends were cut back, 4 bases at V and 2 bases at J, with 10 bases in the middle. The CDR3 extends over 14 amino acids. Germline lookup yields CDR1 MRHNA and CDR2 SNTAGT. CDR3 coding DNA: TGTGCCAGCAGTGCTGAGGGTGACACAGATACGCAGTATTTT. Translation: CASSAEGDTDTQYF.

This chain joins TRBV6-5 and TRBJ1-2, with D possibly TRBD1 on 5 matching bases. The CDR3 loop spans 15 amino acids. CDR1 MNHEY and CDR2 SVGAGI come from the germline V gene. V lost 5 bases and J lost 2, with 15 bases in between. CDR3: CASSRAPGGNYGYTF. CDR3 DNA sequence: TGTGCCAGCAGTAGGGCCCCGGGGGGGAACTATGGCTACACCTTC.

The table lists this clonotype with many counts. This chain uses TRBV2 with TRBJ2-1; 10 bases agree with TRBD1. The germline V gene encodes CDR1 SNHLY and CDR2 FYNNEI. The CDR3 is 13 amino acids. J gave up 6 bases and V 7 bases, and 3 bases lay outside the gene matches. The CDR3: CASKGQGGNEQFF. In nucleotides, the CDR3 is TGTGCCAGCAAAGGACAGGGGGGCAATGAGCAGTTCTTC.

This clonotype was observed many times. The V call is TRBV5-6, the J call TRBJ2-3; D unclear. Germline values: CDR1 SGHDT, CDR2 YYEEEE. The CDR3 contains 14 residues. Trimming removed 4 bases from V and 0 bases from J, with 9 bases in between. The CDR3 spells CASSLLPSTDTQYF. The CDR3 DNA follows: TGTGCCAGCAGCCTACTGCCTAGCACAGATACGCAGTATTTT. Together with reference TRBV5-6 and TRBJ2-3, the CDR3 gives the full variable domain: DAGVTQSPTHLIKTRGQQVTLRCSPKSGHDTVSWYQQALGQGPQFIFQYYEEEERQRGNFPDRFSGHQFPNYSSELNVNALLLGDSALYLCASSLLPSTDTQYFGPGTRLTVL.

There are many counts of this clonotype. The V and J genes are TRBV11-2 and TRBJ2-1; 7 nucleotides line up with TRBD1. The CDR3 spans 15 residues. Germline CDR1 is SGHAT and CDR2 is FQNNGV. The J segment lost 10 bases and the V segment lost 5 bases, leaving 14 bases of the junction unmatched. The DNA of the CDR3 is TGTGCCAGCAGCCTCGACAGGGCGCGGGTAAAGGAGCAGTTCTTC. As protein: CASSLDRARVKEQFF.

This clonotype was detected only a few times. A much larger clone lies a single base off, so this may be a read error. The V and J genes are TRBV5-1 and TRBJ2-7; D might be TRBD1 or TRBD2, each matching 5 bases. Germline V gene lookup returns CDR1 SGHRS and CDR2 YFSETQ. This CDR3 region has 14 residues. The V end was cut by 3 bases, the J end by 1 base, with 11 bases between. DNA of the CDR3: TGCGCCAGCAGCTCCCAGGGACCTTCCTACGAGCAGTACTTC. Translation gives CASSSQGPSYEQYF.

Ten or more counts support this clonotype. The CDR3 nucleotides read TGCAGTGCTAGCCGAATCCACAGGGGAAACTATGGCTACACCTTC. Protein product: CSASRIHRGNYGYTF. The V and J genes are TRBV20-1 and TRBJ1-2, with 7 bases lining up with TRBD1. This CDR3 region has 15 residues. Trimming at V came to 3 bases and at J to 2 bases, leaving 9 bases not matched to a gene. CDR1 is DFQATT, CDR2 SNEGSKA, per germline (reference sequence).

The sample holds many counts of this clonotype. CDR3 coding DNA: TGTGCCAGCAGCTTTGGGACTAGGGGTAGGGAGTACTTC. Translated, it gives CASSFGTRGREYF. V is TRBV5-8 and J is TRBJ2-5, with TRBD2 identical over 8 bases. Germline V gene data show CDR1 as SGHTS and CDR2 as YDEGEE. The CDR3 extends over 13 amino acids. The trim removed 2 bases at V and 12 bases at J, leaving 9 bases unmatched.

This clonotype was counted between two and nine times. V is TRBV28 and J is TRBJ1-3; no reliable D call. Germline V CDR1 and CDR2: MDHEN, SYDVKM. This CDR3 spans 15 amino acids. V gave up 11 bases and J gave up 2 bases, with 19 bases separating them. The CDR3 bases are TGTGCCGCTATGGCTCTGCCGCCTGCTGGAAACACCATATATTTT. This gives the protein CAAMALPPAGNTIYF.